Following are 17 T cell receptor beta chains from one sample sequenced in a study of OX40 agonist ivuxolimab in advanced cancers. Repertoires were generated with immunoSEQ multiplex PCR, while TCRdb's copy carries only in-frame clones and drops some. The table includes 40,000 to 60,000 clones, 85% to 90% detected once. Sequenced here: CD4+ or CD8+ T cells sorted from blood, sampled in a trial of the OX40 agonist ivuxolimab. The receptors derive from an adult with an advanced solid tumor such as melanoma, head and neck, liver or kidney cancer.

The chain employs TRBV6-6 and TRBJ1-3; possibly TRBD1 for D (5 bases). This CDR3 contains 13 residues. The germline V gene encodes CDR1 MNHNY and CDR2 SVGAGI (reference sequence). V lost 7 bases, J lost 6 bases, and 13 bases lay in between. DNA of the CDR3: TGTGCCAGCAAGGGGCTGGGGGTAAACACCATATATTTT. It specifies CASKGLGVNTIYF.

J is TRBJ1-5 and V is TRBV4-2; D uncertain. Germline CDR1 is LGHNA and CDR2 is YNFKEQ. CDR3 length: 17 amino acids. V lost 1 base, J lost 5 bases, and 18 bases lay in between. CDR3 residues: CASSQGWGGSVDQPQHF. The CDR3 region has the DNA TGTGCCAGCAGCCAAGGATGGGGTGGCTCGGTTGATCAGCCCCAGCATTTT.

CDR3 loop: CAWSVRGGYTF. The CDR3 nucleotides are TGTGCCTGGAGTGTAAGGGGGGGCTACACCTTC. The chain joins TRBV30 to TRBJ1-2; weak D call: TRBD1 (6 bases). CDR1 GTSNPN and CDR2 SVGIG come from the germline V gene (reference sequence). This CDR3 is 11 amino acids long. V gave up 0 bases and J gave up 8 bases, with 7 bases separating them.

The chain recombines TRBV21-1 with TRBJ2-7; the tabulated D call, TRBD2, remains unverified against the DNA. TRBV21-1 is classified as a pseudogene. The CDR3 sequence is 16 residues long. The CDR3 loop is CASSKVPQRGSYEQYF. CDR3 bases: TGTGCCAGCAGCAAAGTGCCCCAGCGGGGTTCGTACGAGCAGTACTTC.

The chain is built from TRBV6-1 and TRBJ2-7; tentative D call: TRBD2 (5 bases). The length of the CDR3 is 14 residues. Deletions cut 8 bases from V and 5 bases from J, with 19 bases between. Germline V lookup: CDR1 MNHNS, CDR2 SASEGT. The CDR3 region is CASAVIVWGDEQYF. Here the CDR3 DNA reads TGTGCCAGCGCGGTGATCGTATGGGGAGACGAGCAGTACTTC.

The CDR3 sequence: CASSLGGRLANDEQFF. The CDR3 region has the DNA TGCGCCAGCAGCTTGGGGGGGAGACTAGCGAACGATGAGCAGTTCTTC. This chain joins TRBV5-1 and TRBJ2-1; 8 nucleotides align to TRBD2. Germline CDR1 SGHRS, CDR2 YFSETQ. The ends lost 0 bases at V and 8 bases at J; junction bases unmatched: 10. The CDR3 sequence is 16 residues long.

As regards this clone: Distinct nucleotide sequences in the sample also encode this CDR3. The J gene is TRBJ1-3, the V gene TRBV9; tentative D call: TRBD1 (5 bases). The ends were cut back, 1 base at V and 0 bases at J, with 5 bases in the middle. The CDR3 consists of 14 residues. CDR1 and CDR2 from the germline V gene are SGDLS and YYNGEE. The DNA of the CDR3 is TGTGCCAGCAGCGTACAGGGCTCTGGAAACACCATATATTTT. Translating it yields CASSVQGSGNTIYF. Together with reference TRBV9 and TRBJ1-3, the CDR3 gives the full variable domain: DSGVTQTPKHLITATGQRVTLRCSPRSGDLSVYWYQQSLDQGLQFLIQYYNGEERAKGNILERFSAQQFPDLHSELNLSSLELGDSALYFCASSVQGSGNTIYFGEGSWLTVV.

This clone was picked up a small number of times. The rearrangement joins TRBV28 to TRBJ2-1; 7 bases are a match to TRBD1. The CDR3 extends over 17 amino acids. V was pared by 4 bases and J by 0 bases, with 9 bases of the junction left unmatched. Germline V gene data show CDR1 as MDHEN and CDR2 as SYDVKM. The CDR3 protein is CASSSGTGAPSYNEQFF. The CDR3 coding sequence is TGTGCCAGCAGTTCCGGTACAGGGGCCCCCTCCTACAATGAGCAGTTCTTC.

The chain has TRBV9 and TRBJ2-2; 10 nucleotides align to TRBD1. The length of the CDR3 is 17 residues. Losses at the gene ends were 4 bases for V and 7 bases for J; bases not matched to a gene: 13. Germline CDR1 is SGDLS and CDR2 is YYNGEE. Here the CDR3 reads CASSSARQGARLGELFF. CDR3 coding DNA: TGTGCCAGCAGCTCCGCTCGACAGGGGGCGCGTCTCGGGGAGCTGTTTTTT.

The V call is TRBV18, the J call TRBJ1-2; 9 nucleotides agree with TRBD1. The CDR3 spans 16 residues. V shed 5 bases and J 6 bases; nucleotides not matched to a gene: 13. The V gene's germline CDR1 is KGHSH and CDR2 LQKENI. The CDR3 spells CASSAISQGARDGYTF. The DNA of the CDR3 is TGTGCCAGCTCAGCCATCTCACAGGGGGCGAGGGATGGCTACACCTTC.

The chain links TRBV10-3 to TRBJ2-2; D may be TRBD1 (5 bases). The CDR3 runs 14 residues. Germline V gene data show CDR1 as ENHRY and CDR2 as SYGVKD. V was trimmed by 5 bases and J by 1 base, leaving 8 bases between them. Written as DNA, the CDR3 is TGTGCCATCAGTTATACAGGGAACACCGGGGAGCTGTTTTTT. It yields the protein CAISYTGNTGELFF.

For the CDR3, the DNA is TGTGCCTGGAGTGGGACAGTCTCTGGAAACACCATATATTTT. Translated: CAWSGTVSGNTIYF. J is TRBJ1-3 and V is TRBV30; D may be TRBD1 (6 bases). Per the germline V gene, CDR1 is GTSNPN and CDR2 is SVGIG (reference sequence). The CDR3 sequence is 14 residues long. The V and J ends lost 1 base and 0 bases respectively, with 7 bases between them.

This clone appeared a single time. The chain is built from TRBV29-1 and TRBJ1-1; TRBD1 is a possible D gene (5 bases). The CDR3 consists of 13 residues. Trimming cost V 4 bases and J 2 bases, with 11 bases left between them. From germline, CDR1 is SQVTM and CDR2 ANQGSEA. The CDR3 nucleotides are TGCAGCGTTGTAAAGACAGCAAACACTGAAGCTTTCTTT. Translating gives CSVVKTANTEAFF.

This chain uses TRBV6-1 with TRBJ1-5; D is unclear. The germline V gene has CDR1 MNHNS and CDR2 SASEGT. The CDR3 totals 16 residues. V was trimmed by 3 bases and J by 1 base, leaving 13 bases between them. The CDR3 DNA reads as TGTGCCAGCAGTGAGGCCCGAAGGGCGAGCAATCAGCCCCAGCATTTT. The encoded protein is CASSEARRASNQPQHF.

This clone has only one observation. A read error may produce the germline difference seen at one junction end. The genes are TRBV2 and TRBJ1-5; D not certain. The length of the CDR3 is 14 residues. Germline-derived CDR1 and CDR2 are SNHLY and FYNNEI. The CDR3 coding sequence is TGTGCCAGCACTGAACACCGTAGCAATCAGCCCCAGCATTTT. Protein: CASTEHRSNQPQHF.

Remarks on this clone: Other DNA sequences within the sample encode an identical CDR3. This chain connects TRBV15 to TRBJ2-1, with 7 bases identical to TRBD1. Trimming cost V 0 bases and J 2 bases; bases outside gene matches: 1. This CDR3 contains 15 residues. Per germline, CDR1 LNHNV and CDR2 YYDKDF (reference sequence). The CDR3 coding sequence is TGTGCCACCAGCAGAGATAGGGGGCCCTACAATGAGCAGTTCTTC. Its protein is CATSRDRGPYNEQFF.

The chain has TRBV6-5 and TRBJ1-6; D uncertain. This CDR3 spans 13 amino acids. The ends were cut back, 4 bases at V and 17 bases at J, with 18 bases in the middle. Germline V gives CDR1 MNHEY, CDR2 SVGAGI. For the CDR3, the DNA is TGTGCCAGCAGTTCCCTCCCGGGAACTTTTTTCCACTTT. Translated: CASSSLPGTFFHF.